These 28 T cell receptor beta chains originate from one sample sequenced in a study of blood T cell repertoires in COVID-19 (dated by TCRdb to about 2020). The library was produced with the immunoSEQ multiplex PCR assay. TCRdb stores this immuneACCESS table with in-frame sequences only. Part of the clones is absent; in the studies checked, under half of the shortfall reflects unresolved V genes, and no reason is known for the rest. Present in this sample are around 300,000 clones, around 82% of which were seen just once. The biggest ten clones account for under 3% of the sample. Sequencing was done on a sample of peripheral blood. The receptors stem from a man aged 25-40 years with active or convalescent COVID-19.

CDR3 in DNA: TGTGCTTTAAGTAGGGGCCTTTTAGCGGGAGGTCAGGACGAGCAGTACTTC. It codes for CALSRGLLAGGQDEQYF. The V and J genes are TRBV2 and TRBJ2-7; 10 bases are shared with TRBD2. CDR1 and CDR2 from the germline V gene are SNHLY and FYNNEI. The CDR3 extends over 17 amino acids.

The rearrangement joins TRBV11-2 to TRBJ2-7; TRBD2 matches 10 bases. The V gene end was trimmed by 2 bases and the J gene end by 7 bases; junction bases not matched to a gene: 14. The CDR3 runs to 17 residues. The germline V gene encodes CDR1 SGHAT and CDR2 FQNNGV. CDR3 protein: CASSLISSGRLVGEQYF. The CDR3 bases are TGTGCCAGCAGCTTAATAAGTAGCGGGAGGCTAGTGGGGGAGCAGTACTTC.

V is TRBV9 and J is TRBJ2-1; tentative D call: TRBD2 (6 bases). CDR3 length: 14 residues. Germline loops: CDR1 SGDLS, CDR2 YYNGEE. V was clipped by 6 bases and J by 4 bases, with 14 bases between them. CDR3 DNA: TGTGCCAGCAATCCGCGGGGAGGTTACAATGAGCAGTTCTTC. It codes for CASNPRGGYNEQFF.

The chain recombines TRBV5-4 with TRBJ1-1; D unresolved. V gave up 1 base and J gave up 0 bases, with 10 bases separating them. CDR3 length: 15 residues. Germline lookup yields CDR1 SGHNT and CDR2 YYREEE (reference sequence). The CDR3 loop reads CASSLRLRVNTEAFF. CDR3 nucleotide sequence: TGTGCCAGCAGCTTGAGACTGCGGGTGAACACTGAAGCTTTCTTT.

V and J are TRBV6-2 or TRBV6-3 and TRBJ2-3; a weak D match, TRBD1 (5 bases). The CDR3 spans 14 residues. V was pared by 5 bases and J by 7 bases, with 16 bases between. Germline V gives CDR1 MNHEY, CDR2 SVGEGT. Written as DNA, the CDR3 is TGTGCCAGCAGTCACCCTCTCAGGGTGCATACGCAGTATTTT. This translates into CASSHPLRVHTQYF.

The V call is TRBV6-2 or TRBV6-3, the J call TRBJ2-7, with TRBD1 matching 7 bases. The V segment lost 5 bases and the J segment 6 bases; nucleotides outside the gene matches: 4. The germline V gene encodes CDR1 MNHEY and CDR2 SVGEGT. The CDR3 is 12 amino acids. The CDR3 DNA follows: TGTGCCAGCAGTGGCTCAGGGGGCGAGCAGTACTTC. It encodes CASSGSGGEQYF.

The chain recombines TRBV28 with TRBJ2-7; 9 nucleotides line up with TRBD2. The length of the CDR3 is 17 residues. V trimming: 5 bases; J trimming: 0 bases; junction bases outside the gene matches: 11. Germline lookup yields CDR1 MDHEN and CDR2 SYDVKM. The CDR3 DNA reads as TGTGCCAGCAGTCTAACTAGCGGGCTTCCTCTCTCCTACGAGCAGTACTTC. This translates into CASSLTSGLPLSYEQYF.

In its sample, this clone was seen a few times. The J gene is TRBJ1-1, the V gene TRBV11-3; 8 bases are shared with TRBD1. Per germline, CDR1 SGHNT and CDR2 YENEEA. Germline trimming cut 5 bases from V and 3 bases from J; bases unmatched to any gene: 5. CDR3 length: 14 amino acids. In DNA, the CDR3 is TGTGCCAGCAGCCCGCCGGACAGGGACACTGAAGCTTTCTTT. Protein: CASSPPDRDTEAFF.

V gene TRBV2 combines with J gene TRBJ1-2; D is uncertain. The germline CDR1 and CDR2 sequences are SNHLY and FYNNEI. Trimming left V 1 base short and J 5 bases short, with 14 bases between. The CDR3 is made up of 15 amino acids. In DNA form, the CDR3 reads TGTGCCAGCAGTGAAGTGCACGGGTTTGGGTATGGCTACACCTTC. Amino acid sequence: CASSEVHGFGYGYTF.

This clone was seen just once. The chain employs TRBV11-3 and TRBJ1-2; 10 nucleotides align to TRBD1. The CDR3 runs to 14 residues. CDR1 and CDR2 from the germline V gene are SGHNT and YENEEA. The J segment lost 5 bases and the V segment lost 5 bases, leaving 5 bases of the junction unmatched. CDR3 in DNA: TGTGCCAGCAGCCGCGGACAGGGGGTATATGGCTACACCTTC. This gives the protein CASSRGQGVYGYTF.

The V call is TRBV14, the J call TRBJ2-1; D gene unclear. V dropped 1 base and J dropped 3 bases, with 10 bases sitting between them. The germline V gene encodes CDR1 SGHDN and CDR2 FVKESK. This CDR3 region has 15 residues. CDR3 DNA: TGTGCCAGCAGCCAAGGAAATAGCTTCTACAATGAGCAGTTCTTC. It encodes CASSQGNSFYNEQFF.

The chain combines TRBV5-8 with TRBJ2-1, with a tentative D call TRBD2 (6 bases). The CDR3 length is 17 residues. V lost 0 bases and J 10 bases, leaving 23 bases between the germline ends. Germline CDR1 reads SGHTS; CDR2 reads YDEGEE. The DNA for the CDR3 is TGTGCCAGCAGCTTGGTTTACGAGACTAGGCATACAGGAGAGCAGTTCTTC. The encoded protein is CASSLVYETRHTGEQFF.

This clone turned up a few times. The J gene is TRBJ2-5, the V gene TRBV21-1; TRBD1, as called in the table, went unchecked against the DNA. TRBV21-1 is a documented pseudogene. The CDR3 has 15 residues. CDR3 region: CASSNTAGIGETQYF. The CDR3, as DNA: TGTGCCAGCAGCAATACGGCAGGGATAGGAGAGACCCAGTACTTC.

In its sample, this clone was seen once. The CDR3 is CSAEGAGTGRSYEQYF. The CDR3 nucleotides read TGCAGCGCGGAGGGAGCCGGGACAGGACGTTCCTACGAGCAGTACTTC. J is TRBJ2-7 and V is TRBV29-1, with 8 bases that match TRBD1. The CDR3 totals 16 residues. After removal of 7 bases from V and 1 base from J, the junction contained 15 bases not matched to a gene. Germline assignment: CDR1 SQVTM and CDR2 ANQGSEA.

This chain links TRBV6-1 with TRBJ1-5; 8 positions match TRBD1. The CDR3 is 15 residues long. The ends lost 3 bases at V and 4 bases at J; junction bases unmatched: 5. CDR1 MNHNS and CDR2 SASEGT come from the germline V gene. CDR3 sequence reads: CASSEGQVGNQPQHF. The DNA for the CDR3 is TGTGCCAGCAGTGAGGGACAGGTGGGGAATCAGCCCCAGCATTTT.

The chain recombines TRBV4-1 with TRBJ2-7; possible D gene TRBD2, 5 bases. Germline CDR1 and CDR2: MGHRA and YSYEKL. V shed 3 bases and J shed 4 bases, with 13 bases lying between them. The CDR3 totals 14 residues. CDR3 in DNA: TGCGCCAGCAGCCATAGAGGATCGGGATACGAGCAGTACTTC. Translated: CASSHRGSGYEQYF.

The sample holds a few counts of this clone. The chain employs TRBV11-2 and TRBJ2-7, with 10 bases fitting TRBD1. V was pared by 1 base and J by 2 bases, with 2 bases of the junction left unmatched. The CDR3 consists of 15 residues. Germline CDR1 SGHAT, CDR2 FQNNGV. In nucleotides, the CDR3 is TGTGCCAGCAGCTTAGTCGGACAGGGGGCCTACGAGCAGTACTTC. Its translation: CASSLVGQGAYEQYF.

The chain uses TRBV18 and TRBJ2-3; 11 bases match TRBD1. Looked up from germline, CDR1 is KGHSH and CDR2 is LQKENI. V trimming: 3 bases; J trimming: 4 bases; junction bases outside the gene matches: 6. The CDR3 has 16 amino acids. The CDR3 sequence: CASSPTGQGASDTQYF. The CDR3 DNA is TGTGCCAGCTCACCTACAGGACAGGGGGCATCAGATACGCAGTATTTT.

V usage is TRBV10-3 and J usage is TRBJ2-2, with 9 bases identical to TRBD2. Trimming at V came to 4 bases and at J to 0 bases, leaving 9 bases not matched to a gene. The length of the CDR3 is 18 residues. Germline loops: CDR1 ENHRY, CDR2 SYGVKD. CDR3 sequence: CAISGGVAGASNTGELFF. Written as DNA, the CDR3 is TGTGCCATCAGTGGGGGGGTAGCGGGAGCTTCGAACACCGGGGAGCTGTTTTTT.

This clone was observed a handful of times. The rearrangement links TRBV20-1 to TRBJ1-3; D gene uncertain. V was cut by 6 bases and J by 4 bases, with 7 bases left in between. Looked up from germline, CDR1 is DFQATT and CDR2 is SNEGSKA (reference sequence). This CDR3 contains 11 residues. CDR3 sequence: CSAPLGNTIYF. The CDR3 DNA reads TGCAGTGCCCCTCTCGGAAACACCATATATTTT.

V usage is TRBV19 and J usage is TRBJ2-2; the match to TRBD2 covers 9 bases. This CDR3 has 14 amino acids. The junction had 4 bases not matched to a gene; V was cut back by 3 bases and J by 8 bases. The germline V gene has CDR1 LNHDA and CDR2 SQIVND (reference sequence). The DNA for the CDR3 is TGTGCCAGTAGTATGGCGGGAGGGCCAGGGGAGCTGTTTTTT. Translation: CASSMAGGPGELFF.

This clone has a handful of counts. CDR3 bases: TGTGCCAGCAGCCCCCAGCGGGGGGCGCTTAGCTATGGCTACACCTTC. Translating gives CASSPQRGALSYGYTF. This rearrangement joins TRBV4-2 to TRBJ1-2, with a possible D match to TRBD1 (6 bases). Germline values: CDR1 LGHNA, CDR2 YNFKEQ. This CDR3 spans 16 amino acids. V was clipped by 4 bases and J by 4 bases, with 19 bases between them.

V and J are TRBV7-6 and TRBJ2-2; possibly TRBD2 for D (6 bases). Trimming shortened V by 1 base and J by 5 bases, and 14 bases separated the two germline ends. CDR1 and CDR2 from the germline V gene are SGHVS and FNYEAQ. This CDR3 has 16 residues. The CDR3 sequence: CASSLGFQGGTGELFF. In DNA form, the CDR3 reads TGTGCCAGCAGCTTAGGTTTCCAGGGAGGAACCGGGGAGCTGTTTTTT.

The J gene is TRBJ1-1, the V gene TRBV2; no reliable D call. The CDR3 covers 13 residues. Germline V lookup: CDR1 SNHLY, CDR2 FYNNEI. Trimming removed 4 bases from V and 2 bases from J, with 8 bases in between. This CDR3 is CASSGHINTEAFF. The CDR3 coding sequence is TGTGCCAGCAGTGGACACATCAACACTGAAGCTTTCTTT.

DNA for the CDR3: TGTGCCAGCAGCTTGGCTCTCCGAGGCAGCCCCGAAAAACTGTTTTTT. It translates to CASSLALRGSPEKLFF. The chain carries TRBV7-2 and TRBJ1-4; D not resolved. V shed 3 bases and J shed 8 bases, with 19 bases lying between them. The CDR3 sequence is 16 residues long. CDR1 SGHTA and CDR2 FQGNSA come from the germline V gene.

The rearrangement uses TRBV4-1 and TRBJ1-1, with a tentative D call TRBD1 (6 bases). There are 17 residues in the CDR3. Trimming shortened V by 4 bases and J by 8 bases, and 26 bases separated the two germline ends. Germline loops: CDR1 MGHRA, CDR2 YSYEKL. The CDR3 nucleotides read TGCGCCAGCAGCCTCACATCCTTTTCCTCAGGGGTAGTGGAAGCTTTCTTT. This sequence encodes CASSLTSFSSGVVEAFF.

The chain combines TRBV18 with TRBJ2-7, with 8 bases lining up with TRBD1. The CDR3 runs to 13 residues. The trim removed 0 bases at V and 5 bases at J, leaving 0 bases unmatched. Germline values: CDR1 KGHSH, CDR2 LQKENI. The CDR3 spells CASSPPTGDEQYF. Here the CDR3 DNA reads TGTGCCAGCTCACCACCGACAGGGGACGAGCAGTACTTC. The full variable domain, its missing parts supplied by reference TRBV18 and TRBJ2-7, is NAGVMQNPRHLVRRRGQEARLRCSPMKGHSHVYWYRQLPEEGLKFMVYLQKENIIDESGMPKERFSAEFPKEGPSILRIQQVVRGDSAAYFCASSPPTGDEQYFGPGTRLTVT.

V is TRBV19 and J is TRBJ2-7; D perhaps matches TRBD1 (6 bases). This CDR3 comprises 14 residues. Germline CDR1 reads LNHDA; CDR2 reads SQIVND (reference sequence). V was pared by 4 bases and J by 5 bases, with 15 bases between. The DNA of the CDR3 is TGTGCCAGTAGTAGTCGGCAGGGGTCGGACGAGCAGTACTTC. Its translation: CASSSRQGSDEQYF.